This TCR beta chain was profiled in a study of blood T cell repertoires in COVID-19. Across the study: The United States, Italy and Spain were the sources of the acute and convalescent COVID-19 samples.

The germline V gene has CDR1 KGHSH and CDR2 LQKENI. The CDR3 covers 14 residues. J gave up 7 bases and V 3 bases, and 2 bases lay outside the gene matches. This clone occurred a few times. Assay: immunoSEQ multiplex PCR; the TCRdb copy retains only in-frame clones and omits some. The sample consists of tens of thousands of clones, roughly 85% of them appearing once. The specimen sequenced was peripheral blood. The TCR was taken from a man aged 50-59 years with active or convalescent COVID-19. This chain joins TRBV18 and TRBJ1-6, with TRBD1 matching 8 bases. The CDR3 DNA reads TGTGCCAGCTCACCGGGACAGGCAAATTCACCCCTCCACTTT. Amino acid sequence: CASSPGQANSPLHF.